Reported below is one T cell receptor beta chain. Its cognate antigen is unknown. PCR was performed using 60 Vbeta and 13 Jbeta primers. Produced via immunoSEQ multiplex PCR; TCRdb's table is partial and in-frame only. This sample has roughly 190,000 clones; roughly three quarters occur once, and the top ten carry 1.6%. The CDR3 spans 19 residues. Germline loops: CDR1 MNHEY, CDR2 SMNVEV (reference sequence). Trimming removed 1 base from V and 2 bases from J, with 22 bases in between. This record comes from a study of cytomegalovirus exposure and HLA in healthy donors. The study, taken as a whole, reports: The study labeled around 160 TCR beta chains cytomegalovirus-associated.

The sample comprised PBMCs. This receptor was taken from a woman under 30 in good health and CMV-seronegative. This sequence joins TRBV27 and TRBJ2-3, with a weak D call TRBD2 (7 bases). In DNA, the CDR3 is TGTGCCAGCAGTTTATTCCTTGGAATAGGGGGGGGAGACACAGATACGCAGTATTTT. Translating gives CASSLFLGIGGGDTDTQYF.